Listed here are 28 T cell receptor beta chains from one sample, sequenced in a study of PD-L1 blockade in urothelial cancer (dated by TCRdb to about 2017). This sample's time point label indicates: pretreatment peripheral blood. Receptor amplification or capture employed the immunoSEQ multiplex PCR assay. The clones in this table, taken by TCRdb from immuneACCESS, are in-frame only. Not every clone is retained; where verified, under half of the shortfall comes from an unresolved V gene, and the cause of the rest is unknown. Within this sample are under 95,000 clones, with 84% of them counted one time only. The ten largest account for roughly 2% of the sample. Here the sequenced sample was PBMCs, taken around atezolizumab (anti-PD-L1) treatment. These receptors were collected from a man in his fifties or sixties with urothelial cancer.

This chain joins TRBV6-1 and TRBJ2-7; 7 nucleotides line up with TRBD2. The CDR3 is 14 amino acids. Unmatched junction bases numbered 7, after V lost 5 bases and J lost 3 bases. The germline CDR1 and CDR2 sequences are MNHNS and SASEGT. The chain's CDR3 is CASSPSGVYYEQYF. The DNA for the CDR3 is TGTGCCAGCAGTCCAAGCGGGGTATACTACGAGCAGTACTTC.

V usage is TRBV18 and J usage is TRBJ2-1; TRBD2 might be the D (6 bases). Germline CDR1 and CDR2: KGHSH and LQKENI. This CDR3 is 15 amino acids long. Trimming pared 3 bases from V and 3 bases from J, leaving 12 bases between. The CDR3 sequence is CASSPRGYDYNEQFF. The DNA for the CDR3 is TGTGCCAGCTCACCGCGGGGCTATGACTACAATGAGCAGTTCTTC.

The chain recombines TRBV5-1 with TRBJ2-4; weak D call: TRBD1 (7 bases). The V gene's germline CDR1 is SGHRS and CDR2 YFSETQ. The CDR3 is 20 residues long. Trimming pared 3 bases from V and 1 base from J, leaving 26 bases between. The CDR3 sequence is CASSWDSENRGNVAKNIQYF. The CDR3 nucleotides are TGCGCCAGCAGCTGGGACTCGGAGAACAGGGGAAATGTCGCCAAAAACATTCAGTACTTC.

The rearrangement joins TRBV6-5 to TRBJ1-1; D gene uncertain. Trimming left V 4 bases short and J 1 base short, with 7 bases between. This CDR3 region has 13 residues. Germline loops: CDR1 MNHEY, CDR2 SVGAGI. As DNA, the CDR3 is TGTGCCAGCAGTTTTACAGAGAACACTGAAGCTTTCTTT. It encodes CASSFTENTEAFF.

The V and J genes are TRBV11-2 and TRBJ1-3; possibly TRBD1 for D (5 bases). This CDR3 region has 13 residues. The V end was cut by 6 bases, the J end by 8 bases, with 14 bases between. In germline, CDR1 is SGHAT, CDR2 FQNNGV. In nucleotides, the CDR3 is TGTGCCAGCAGGCGACCAGGGAGGGACACCATATATTTT. As protein: CASRRPGRDTIYF.

The J gene is TRBJ1-5, the V gene TRBV19; D is uncertain. The CDR3 sequence is 15 residues long. From germline, CDR1 is LNHDA and CDR2 SQIVND (reference sequence). Trimming pared 3 bases from V and 0 bases from J, leaving 9 bases between. In nucleotides, the CDR3 is TGTGCCAGTAGTATCGGTGGGCTTAGCAATCAGCCCCAGCATTTT. Translating it yields CASSIGGLSNQPQHF.

Points on this clone: One end of the junction varies from germline; a read error may be responsible. This sequence joins TRBV10-1 and TRBJ2-7; TRBD2 matches 9 bases. Germline V gene data show CDR1 as WNHNN and CDR2 as SYGVQD (reference sequence). This CDR3 contains 15 residues. The CDR3: CASSEPGTSSNEQYF. The CDR3 DNA reads TGCGCCAGCAGTGAACCCGGGACTAGCTCCAACGAGCAGTACTTC.

The chain is built from TRBV7-3 and TRBJ1-6; possibly TRBD1 for D (5 bases). The CDR3 length is 18 residues. V was pared by 4 bases and J by 2 bases, with 18 bases between. Per germline, CDR1 SGHTA and CDR2 FQGTGA. This CDR3 is CASSSPRHQGAYNSPLHF. CDR3 nucleotides: TGTGCCAGCAGCTCCCCACGACACCAAGGGGCCTATAATTCACCCCTCCACTTT.

The gene calls are TRBV9 and TRBJ2-2; TRBD2 is a possible D gene (5 bases). The CDR3 length is 15 residues. The germline V and J ends were trimmed by 0 bases and 5 bases, with 11 bases remaining between them. Germline CDR1 SGDLS, CDR2 YYNGEE. The CDR3 spells CASSVGSPGTGELFF. For the CDR3, the DNA is TGTGCCAGCAGCGTAGGATCGCCGGGGACCGGGGAGCTGTTTTTT.

This clone appeared once. This chain connects TRBV7-2 to TRBJ1-1; perhaps TRBD1 as D (6 bases). The V gene lost 8 bases and the J gene lost 3 bases, with 13 bases spanning the gap. Germline V gives CDR1 SGHTA, CDR2 FQGNSA. The length of the CDR3 is 13 residues. The CDR3 here is CASRGGRDTEAFF. The CDR3 nucleotides read TGTGCCAGCCGGGGGGGCAGGGACACTGAAGCTTTCTTT.

This clone has just one count. This chain joins TRBV9 and TRBJ2-5; TRBD2 matches 7 bases. CDR1 is SGDLS and CDR2 is YYNGEE in the germline V gene. With 3 bases clipped from V and 0 bases from J, the junction kept 5 bases outside the gene matches. This CDR3 is 15 amino acids long. This CDR3 is CASSEGLLYQETQYF. The CDR3 coding sequence is TGTGCCAGCAGCGAGGGACTACTGTACCAAGAGACCCAGTACTTC.

The CDR3 nucleotides are TGTGCCAGCAAACCCCATCTCTCCAGAGATACGCAGTATTTT. Translating gives CASKPHLSRDTQYF. The rearrangement joins TRBV6-5 to TRBJ2-3; D is unclear. V was pared by 7 bases and J by 5 bases, with 16 bases between. Germline-derived CDR1 and CDR2 are MNHEY and SVGAGI. The CDR3 length is 14 residues.

Note on this clone: One junction end does not reproduce the germline sequence, and a read error may be involved. The genes are TRBV30 and TRBJ1-1; D is perhaps TRBD1 (6 bases). The CDR3 covers 14 residues. The V gene's germline CDR1 is GTSNPN and CDR2 SVGIG (reference sequence). The chain's CDR3 is CAGRGGVTNTEAFF. The CDR3 DNA reads as TGTGCCGGGAGGGGGGGTGTAACGAACACTGAAGCTTTCTTT.

The chain employs TRBV10-2 and TRBJ2-7; 8 nucleotides match TRBD1. CDR1 is WSHSY, CDR2 SAAADI, per germline. The V and J ends lost 4 bases and 3 bases, in that order; junction bases with no gene match: 2. The CDR3 runs 13 residues. The CDR3 DNA sequence: TGCGCCAGCAGTGTAGACAGGGGCTACGAGCAGTACTTC. Amino acids: CASSVDRGYEQYF.

The chain combines TRBV7-2 with TRBJ1-5; TRBD1 is a possible D gene (5 bases). The CDR3 runs to 14 residues. Trimming stripped 0 bases from V and 7 bases from J, with 10 bases between. Germline V gives CDR1 SGHTA, CDR2 FQGNSA. Here the CDR3 DNA reads TGTGCCAGCAGCTTAGCCGGGGGAGGCCAGCCCCAGCATTTT. Amino acids: CASSLAGGGQPQHF. The full variable domain, in which reference TRBV7-2 and TRBJ1-5 provide the parts outside the CDR3, is GAGVSQSPSNKVTEKGKDVELRCDPISGHTALYWYRQSLGQGLEFLIYFQGNSAPDKSGLPSDRFSAERTGGSVSTLTIQRTQQEDSAVYLCASSLAGGGQPQHFGDGTRLSIL.

The chain recombines TRBV19 with TRBJ1-3; 9 bases align to TRBD1. The germline gives CDR1 LNHDA, CDR2 SQIVND (reference sequence). The CDR3 runs 14 residues. V trimming: 7 bases; J trimming: 1 base; junction bases outside the gene matches: 2. CDR3 sequence: CASKDRGSGNTIYF. The CDR3 DNA reads as TGTGCCAGTAAGGACAGGGGTTCTGGAAACACCATATATTTT.

The CDR3 DNA sequence: TGTGCCTGGAGCCACGGGAACACCGGGGAGCTGTTTTTT. This sequence encodes CAWSHGNTGELFF. The chain couples TRBV30 to TRBJ2-2; no clear D gene. The germline V gene has CDR1 GTSNPN and CDR2 SVGIG (reference sequence). The CDR3 extends over 13 amino acids. The germline V and J ends were trimmed by 3 bases and 1 base, with 6 bases remaining between them.

This clone was found once. V gene TRBV10-3 combines with J gene TRBJ2-7, with D tentatively TRBD1 (6 bases). V shed 8 bases and J shed 6 bases, with 20 bases lying between them. CDR1 and CDR2 (germline): ENHRY, SYGVKD. The CDR3 is 14 amino acids. This chain's CDR3 is CAIRRQAASSEQYF. CDR3 DNA: TGTGCCATCCGACGACAGGCCGCGAGCAGCGAGCAGTACTTC.

V usage is TRBV19 and J usage is TRBJ2-6; TRBD1 matches 9 bases. Unmatched junction bases numbered 6, after V lost 6 bases and J lost 9 bases. This CDR3 is built from 14 residues. Germline V gene lookup returns CDR1 LNHDA and CDR2 SQIVND (reference sequence). The DNA for the CDR3 is TGTGCCAGTAGGCACGACAGGGGGAACAACGTCCTGACTTTC. Residues: CASRHDRGNNVLTF.

Remarks on this clone: Within the sample, other DNA sequences also encode this same CDR3. The rearrangement joins TRBV18 to TRBJ2-5, with 9 bases fitting TRBD1. From germline, CDR1 is KGHSH and CDR2 LQKENI. The V and J ends lost 4 bases and 5 bases, in that order; junction bases with no gene match: 2. CDR3 length equals 13 residues. The CDR3 protein is CASSLGQGETQYF. Written as DNA, the CDR3 is TGTGCCAGCTCACTCGGACAGGGGGAGACCCAGTACTTC. Combining the CDR3 with reference TRBV18 and TRBJ2-5 gives the whole variable domain NAGVMQNPRHLVRRRGQEARLRCSPMKGHSHVYWYRQLPEEGLKFMVYLQKENIIDESGMPKERFSAEFPKEGPSILRIQQVVRGDSAAYFCASSLGQGETQYFGPGTRLLVL.

The chain has TRBV7-6 and TRBJ1-5, with D unresolved. Deletions cut 3 bases from V and 5 bases from J, with 8 bases between. The CDR3 has 13 residues. From germline, CDR1 is SGHVS and CDR2 FNYEAQ. CDR3: CASSLALDQPQHF. The DNA of the CDR3 is TGTGCCAGCAGCTTGGCCTTGGATCAGCCCCAGCATTTT.

The V gene is TRBV6-5, the J gene TRBJ2-1, with 10 bases lining up with TRBD2. The CDR3 loop spans 15 amino acids. Germline CDR1 MNHEY, CDR2 SVGAGI. Germline trimming cut 6 bases from V and 9 bases from J; bases unmatched to any gene: 11. Here the CDR3 reads CASSLKREGRGEQFF. The CDR3 DNA reads TGTGCCAGCAGCCTTAAGCGGGAGGGCCGAGGTGAGCAGTTCTTC.

In this sample, this clone turned up many times. The chain joins TRBV5-6 to TRBJ2-3; tentative D call: TRBD2 (6 bases). The V and J ends lost 2 bases and 5 bases respectively, with 18 bases between them. CDR3 length: 16 amino acids. Per germline, CDR1 SGHDT and CDR2 YYEEEE. The CDR3 nucleotides read TGTGCCAGCAGCTTTGCCGCGGGGAGTAAGAAAGATACGCAGTATTTT. Amino acids: CASSFAAGSKKDTQYF.

The CDR3 protein is CASSRGLNIQYF. In nucleotides, the CDR3 is TGTGCCAGCAGCCGGGGGTTAAACATTCAGTACTTC. The rearrangement links TRBV7-8 to TRBJ2-4, with a possible D match to TRBD2 (6 bases). The CDR3 covers 12 residues. Per the germline V gene, CDR1 is SGHVS and CDR2 is FQNEAQ. The V gene lost 5 bases and the J gene lost 6 bases, with 8 bases spanning the gap.

The chain links TRBV30 to TRBJ1-1; TRBD1 is a possible D gene (5 bases). CDR1 is GTSNPN and CDR2 is SVGIG in the germline V gene (reference sequence). This CDR3 comprises 13 residues. Trimming stripped 8 bases from V and 6 bases from J, with 19 bases between. The CDR3 reads CAGNFRGLPEAFF. CDR3 DNA sequence: TGTGCCGGTAACTTTCGGGGGTTACCTGAAGCTTTCTTT. The full variable domain, completed using reference TRBV30 and TRBJ1-1, is SQTIHQWPATLVQPVGSPLSLECTVEGTSNPNLYWYRQAAGRGLQLLFYSVGIGQISSEVPQNLSASRPQDRQFILSSKKLLLSDSGFYLCAGNFRGLPEAFFGQGTRLTVV.

This rearrangement joins TRBV2 to TRBJ2-1; D might be TRBD2 (5 bases). CDR3 length: 15 residues. CDR1 is SNHLY, CDR2 FYNNEI, per germline. V lost 4 bases and J lost 0, with 10 bases in between. The CDR3 sequence: CASSATSSSYNEQFF. CDR3 DNA: TGTGCCAGCAGTGCTACTAGTTCCTCCTACAATGAGCAGTTCTTC.

The rearrangement links TRBV19 to TRBJ2-7, with D unresolved. Germline V gene sequence: CDR1 LNHDA, CDR2 SQIVND (reference sequence). V shed 6 bases and J shed 4 bases, with 4 bases lying between them. The CDR3 runs 10 residues. The CDR3 reads CASREYEQYF. The CDR3 coding sequence is TGTGCCAGTAGAGAGTACGAGCAGTACTTC.

The chain is built from TRBV28 and TRBJ1-1, with 10 bases fitting TRBD1. Germline V lookup: CDR1 MDHEN, CDR2 SYDVKM. The CDR3 loop spans 19 amino acids. The trim removed 5 bases at V and 0 bases at J, leaving 15 bases unmatched. This CDR3 is CASSRYGTGELIVNTEAFF. The CDR3 DNA follows: TGTGCCAGCAGTCGTTATGGGACAGGGGAATTGATTGTGAACACTGAAGCTTTCTTT.